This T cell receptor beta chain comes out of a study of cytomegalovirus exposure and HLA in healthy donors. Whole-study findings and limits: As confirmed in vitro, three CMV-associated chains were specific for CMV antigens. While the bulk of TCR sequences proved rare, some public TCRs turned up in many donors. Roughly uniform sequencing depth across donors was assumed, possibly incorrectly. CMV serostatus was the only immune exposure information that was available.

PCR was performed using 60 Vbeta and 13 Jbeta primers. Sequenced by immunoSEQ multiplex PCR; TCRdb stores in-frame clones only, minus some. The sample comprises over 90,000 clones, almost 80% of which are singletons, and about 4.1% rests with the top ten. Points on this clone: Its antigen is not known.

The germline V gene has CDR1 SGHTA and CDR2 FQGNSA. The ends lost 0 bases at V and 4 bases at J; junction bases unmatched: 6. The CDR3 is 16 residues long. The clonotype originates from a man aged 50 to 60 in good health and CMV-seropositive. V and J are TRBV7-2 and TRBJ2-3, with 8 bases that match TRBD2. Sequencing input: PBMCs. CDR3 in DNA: TGTGCCAGCAGCTTAGCGCGTCGTAGCGGGGCAGATACGCAGTATTTT. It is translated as CASSLARRSGADTQYF.